A single sample gave rise to the 10 T cell receptor beta chains below, sequenced in a study of blood T cell repertoires in COVID-19 (dated by TCRdb to about 2020). Libraries were built with the immunoSEQ multiplex PCR assay. As stored in TCRdb, this immuneACCESS dataset retains in-frame rearrangements with V and J assigned. A fraction of the clones does not appear; measured against another copy, unresolved V genes explain less than half of the discrepancy, and the remainder lacks a known reason. The sample table records some 250,000 clones; 70% to 80% of these occur just once. The ten largest clonotypes hold 3% to 3.5% of the sample. Material for sequencing was peripheral blood. These receptors came from a woman older than 75 with acute or convalescent COVID-19.

The chain employs TRBV18 and TRBJ2-7, with D tentatively TRBD2 (6 bases). CDR1 KGHSH and CDR2 LQKENI come from the germline V gene. The CDR3 is made up of 13 amino acids. Trimming took off 8 bases at V and 5 bases at J, with 16 bases between the two ends. The CDR3: CASGGTQRHEQYF. CDR3 sequence (DNA): TGTGCCAGCGGAGGGACTCAACGGCACGAGCAGTACTTC.

This clone was seen at least ten times. This chain connects TRBV6-2 or TRBV6-3 to TRBJ1-6; D is unclear. The CDR3 extends over 16 amino acids. Germline loops: CDR1 MNHEY, CDR2 SVGEGT. Trimming pared 6 bases from V and 0 bases from J, leaving 12 bases between. The CDR3 protein is CASSRAESSYNSPLHF. The CDR3 DNA reads as TGTGCCAGCAGCCGAGCGGAGAGCTCCTATAATTCACCCCTCCACTTT.

With regard to this clone: Additional DNA sequences in this sample encode the identical CDR3. This chain links TRBV7-2 with TRBJ2-3, with TRBD2 matching 8 bases. After removal of 2 bases from V and 0 bases from J, the junction contained 1 base not matched to a gene. This CDR3 is 15 amino acids long. CDR1 is SGHTA, CDR2 FQGNSA, per germline. The CDR3 loop is CASSLTSGSTDTQYF. The CDR3 nucleotides are TGTGCCAGCAGCTTAACTAGCGGAAGCACAGATACGCAGTATTTT.

V gene TRBV7-2 combines with J gene TRBJ2-3; 11 bases line up with TRBD2. Germline CDR1 SGHTA, CDR2 FQGNSA. CDR3 length: 15 residues. Trimming cost V 6 bases and J 4 bases; bases outside gene matches: 6. CDR3 DNA: TGTGCCAGCAGTATTAGCGGGGGGGATGCAGATACGCAGTATTTT. The encoded protein is CASSISGGDADTQYF. Variable domain in full (rest from reference TRBV7-2 and TRBJ2-3): GAGVSQSPSNKVTEKGKDVELRCDPISGHTALYWYRQSLGQGLEFLIYFQGNSAPDKSGLPSDRFSAERTGGSVSTLTIQRTQQEDSAVYLCASSISGGDADTQYFGPGTRLTVL.

J is TRBJ2-1 and V is TRBV9; 12 nucleotides align to TRBD1. V lost 4 bases and J lost 7; bases outside the gene matches: 6. CDR3 length: 15 amino acids. Germline CDR1 is SGDLS and CDR2 is YYNGEE. Here the CDR3 reads CASSPRDRGPNEQFF. For the CDR3, the DNA is TGTGCCAGCAGCCCCAGGGACAGGGGGCCGAATGAGCAGTTCTTC.

The rearrangement uses TRBV9 and TRBJ2-2; TRBD1 agrees at 10 bases. The CDR3 totals 17 residues. Germline assignment: CDR1 SGDLS and CDR2 YYNGEE. V gave up 0 bases and J gave up 7 bases; unmatched junction bases: 9. CDR3 nucleotide sequence: TGTGCCAGCAGCGTAGGAGGATGGACAGGGGGGAACGGGGAGCTGTTTTTT. Amino acid sequence: CASSVGGWTGGNGELFF. The entire variable domain, with the rest obtained from reference TRBV9 and TRBJ2-2, is as follows: DSGVTQTPKHLITATGQRVTLRCSPRSGDLSVYWYQQSLDQGLQFLIQYYNGEERAKGNILERFSAQQFPDLHSELNLSSLELGDSALYFCASSVGGWTGGNGELFFGEGSRLTVL.

V is TRBV6-2 or TRBV6-3 and J is TRBJ1-5, with D uncertain. The CDR3 runs to 13 residues. The germline V and J ends were trimmed by 4 bases and 2 bases, with 6 bases remaining between them. CDR1 is MNHEY, CDR2 SVGEGT, per germline. The DNA of the CDR3 is TGTGCCAGCAGTTCGGTACGCAATCAGCCCCAGCATTTT. Encoded protein: CASSSVRNQPQHF.

The gene calls are TRBV15 and TRBJ2-1, with D maybe TRBD1 (6 bases). The CDR3 spans 15 residues. CDR1 and CDR2 (germline): LNHNV, YYDKDF (reference sequence). V was trimmed by 3 bases and J by 2 bases, leaving 11 bases between them. The CDR3 region is CATSRSGTPYNEQFF. The CDR3 DNA follows: TGTGCCACCAGCAGGTCCGGGACACCCTACAATGAGCAGTTCTTC.

This chain connects TRBV18 to TRBJ2-1; tentatively, D is TRBD1 (6 bases). This CDR3 has 17 amino acids. CDR1 is KGHSH, CDR2 LQKENI, per germline. V dropped 5 bases and J dropped 3 bases, with 20 bases sitting between them. The CDR3 DNA sequence: TGTGCCAGCTCATCCATGATCCCAGGGGAAATCTACAATGAGCAGTTCTTC. Residues: CASSSMIPGEIYNEQFF.

The chain combines TRBV20-1 with TRBJ1-1; D remains ambiguous. The germline V gene has CDR1 DFQATT and CDR2 SNEGSKA (reference sequence). V lost 3 bases and J 1 base, leaving 9 bases between the germline ends. There are 13 residues in the CDR3. Written as DNA, the CDR3 is TGCAGTGCTAGTTCGGGAGCGAACACTGAAGCTTTCTTT. It is translated as CSASSGANTEAFF.